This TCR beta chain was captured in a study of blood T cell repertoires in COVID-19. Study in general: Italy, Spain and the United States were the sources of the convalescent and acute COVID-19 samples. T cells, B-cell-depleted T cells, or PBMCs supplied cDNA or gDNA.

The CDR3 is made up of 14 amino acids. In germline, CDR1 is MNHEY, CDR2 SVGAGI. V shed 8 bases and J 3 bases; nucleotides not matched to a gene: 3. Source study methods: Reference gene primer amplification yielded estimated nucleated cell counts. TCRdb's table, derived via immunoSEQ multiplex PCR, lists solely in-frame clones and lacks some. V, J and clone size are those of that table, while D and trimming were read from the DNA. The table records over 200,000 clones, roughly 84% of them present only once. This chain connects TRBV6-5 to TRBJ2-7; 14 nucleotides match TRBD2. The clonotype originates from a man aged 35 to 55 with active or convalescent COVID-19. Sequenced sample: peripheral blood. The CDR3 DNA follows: TGTGCCAGCCAAGGGACTAGCGGGAGCTACGAGCAGTACTTC. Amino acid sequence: CASQGTSGSYEQYF.